This entry lists 26 T cell receptor beta chains sequenced from one sample in a study of blood T cell repertoires in COVID-19. TCRdb's table, derived via immunoSEQ multiplex PCR, lists solely in-frame clones and lacks some. The sample comprises about 69,000 clones, approximately 79% of which are singletons, and over 45% rests with the top ten. The sequenced sample was peripheral blood. These receptor sequences come from a human donor in a cohort sampled during active COVID-19.

The CDR3 nucleotides are TGTGCCAGCAGTTTAACAGTCAATCAGCCCCAGCATTTT. It encodes CASSLTVNQPQHF. V is TRBV12-3 or TRBV12-4 and J is TRBJ1-5; D is ambiguous. The CDR3 totals 13 residues. With 2 bases removed from V and 3 bases from J, the gap between germline ends came to 5 bases.

This chain joins TRBV10-2 and TRBJ2-1; 9 bases fit TRBD2. Unmatched junction bases numbered 7, after V lost 2 bases and J lost 11 bases. The CDR3 has 14 amino acids. CDR1 WSHSY and CDR2 SAAADI come from the germline V gene. The CDR3 here is CASSEIAGAPQQFF. The CDR3 coding sequence is TGCGCCAGCAGTGAGATAGCGGGAGCTCCCCAGCAGTTCTTC.

The rearrangement links TRBV28 to TRBJ1-4; possible D gene TRBD1, 6 bases. The germline V and J ends were trimmed by 2 bases and 6 bases, with 13 bases remaining between them. The CDR3 is 15 residues long. Germline V gene data show CDR1 as MDHEN and CDR2 as SYDVKM. In DNA, the CDR3 is TGTGCCAGCAGTTTACAGGGGACGGATGATGAAAAACTGTTTTTT. Its protein product is CASSLQGTDDEKLFF.

In this sample, this clone turned up once. The chain employs TRBV5-1 and TRBJ1-1; tentatively, D is TRBD1 (5 bases). CDR1 and CDR2 (germline): SGHRS, YFSETQ. V lost 10 bases and J lost 6, with 19 bases in between. There are 13 residues in the CDR3. CDR3 in amino acids: CADRGGRGAEAFF. The DNA for the CDR3 is TGCGCCGACCGGGGGGGTCGTGGTGCTGAAGCTTTCTTT. The full variable domain, in which reference TRBV5-1 and TRBJ1-1 provide the parts outside the CDR3, is KAGVTQTPRYLIKTRGQQVTLSCSPISGHRSVSWYQQTPGQGLQFLFEYFSETQRNKGNFPGRFSGRQFSNSRSEMNVSTLELGDSALYLCADRGGRGAEAFFGQGTRLTVV.

CDR3 in DNA: TGTGCCAGCAGCCAAGATATCGTAACTGCTAGCACAGATACGCAGTATTTT. Its translation is CASSQDIVTASTDTQYF. This chain links TRBV3-1 (or the pseudogene TRBV3-2) with TRBJ2-3; the D is unclear. V lost 0 bases and J 0 bases, leaving 13 bases between the germline ends. The CDR3 runs to 17 residues. Germline loops: CDR1 LGHDT, CDR2 YNNKEL (reference sequence).

The chain combines TRBV24-1 with TRBJ2-3; a weak D match, TRBD1 (5 bases). V was clipped by 4 bases and J by 6 bases, with 16 bases between them. The CDR3 runs to 15 residues. Germline CDR1 reads KGHDR; CDR2 reads SFDVKD. The CDR3 DNA sequence: TGTGCCACCAGTGAAGGGGATCAGATTAGGGATACGCAGTATTTT. Protein sequence: CATSEGDQIRDTQYF.

The chain has TRBV28 and TRBJ1-6; TRBD1 matches 7 bases. The J segment lost 10 bases and the V segment lost 8 bases, leaving 14 bases of the junction unmatched. Germline V lookup: CDR1 MDHEN, CDR2 SYDVKM. This CDR3 is built from 15 residues. This CDR3 reads CASGSQGLGDSPLHF. CDR3 DNA sequence: TGTGCCAGCGGATCACAGGGGCTCGGTGACTCACCCCTCCACTTT.

J is TRBJ2-1 and V is TRBV28; D gene uncertain. This CDR3 has 14 residues. The V gene's germline CDR1 is MDHEN and CDR2 SYDVKM. The V gene lost 3 bases and the J gene lost 7 bases, with 13 bases spanning the gap. This chain's CDR3 is CASSFVAATNEQFF. The CDR3 coding sequence is TGTGCCAGCAGTTTTGTGGCTGCGACTAATGAGCAGTTCTTC.

This chain joins TRBV5-1 and TRBJ2-1, with 11 bases that match TRBD2. The V gene end was trimmed by 3 bases and the J gene end by 5 bases; junction bases not matched to a gene: 1. CDR3 length: 14 residues. In germline, CDR1 is SGHRS, CDR2 YFSETQ. The CDR3: CASSSTSGNNEQFF. CDR3 DNA sequence: TGCGCCAGCAGCTCGACTAGCGGGAACAATGAGCAGTTCTTC.

The chain uses TRBV5-1 and TRBJ2-7; the match to TRBD1 covers 9 bases. The CDR3 sequence is 15 residues long. Trimming took 2 bases from V and 2 from J; bases not matched to a gene: 5. Germline V gene sequence: CDR1 SGHRS, CDR2 YFSETQ. CDR3 in amino acids: CASSFWTGVTYEQYF. Written as DNA, the CDR3 is TGCGCCAGCAGCTTTTGGACAGGGGTTACCTACGAGCAGTACTTC.

The chain's CDR3 is CASSYLQGARTGELFF. CDR3 sequence (DNA): TGTGCCAGCAGTTACCTCCAGGGGGCGCGAACCGGGGAGCTGTTTTTT. The chain carries TRBV6-6 and TRBJ2-2; TRBD1 agrees at 8 bases. The CDR3 is 16 amino acids. Per germline, CDR1 MNHNY and CDR2 SVGAGI (reference sequence). J gave up 5 bases and V 2 bases, and 7 bases lay outside the gene matches.

This clone appeared a few times. The chain recombines TRBV7-8 with TRBJ1-4; D is unclear. This CDR3 contains 14 residues. The V gene's germline CDR1 is SGHVS and CDR2 FQNEAQ. Deletions cut 1 base from V and 5 bases from J, with 8 bases between. The CDR3 DNA is TGTGCCAGCAGCTTAGGGAGGATGAATGAAAAACTGTTTTTT. Translating gives CASSLGRMNEKLFF.

The rearrangement uses TRBV28 and TRBJ1-2; 10 bases are a match to TRBD1. Germline V gene lookup returns CDR1 MDHEN and CDR2 SYDVKM. Losses at the gene ends were 4 bases for V and 3 bases for J; bases not matched to a gene: 11. The CDR3 loop spans 17 amino acids. CDR3 sequence reads: CASSSWGDRGGDYGYTF. The CDR3 nucleotides read TGTGCCAGCAGTTCCTGGGGGGACAGGGGTGGGGACTATGGCTACACCTTC.

This clone was seen once. V gene TRBV20-1 combines with J gene TRBJ2-7; D possibly corresponds to TRBD1 (5 bases). Per germline, CDR1 DFQATT and CDR2 SNEGSKA (reference sequence). The CDR3 sequence is 12 residues long. V was pared by 3 bases and J by 6 bases, with 12 bases between. The CDR3 loop is CSASWQGGEQYF. The CDR3 nucleotides are TGCAGTGCTAGTTGGCAGGGCGGCGAGCAGTACTTC.

The gene calls are TRBV4-1 and TRBJ1-3; 9 nucleotides agree with TRBD1. V trimming: 4 bases; J trimming: 0 bases; junction bases outside the gene matches: 7. Germline V lookup: CDR1 MGHRA, CDR2 YSYEKL. CDR3 length: 17 residues. CDR3 protein: CASSPGQGLSSGNTIYF. CDR3 in DNA: TGCGCCAGCAGCCCGGGACAGGGATTGAGCTCTGGAAACACCATATATTTT.

The chain carries TRBV29-1 and TRBJ2-2; 7 nucleotides align to TRBD1. This CDR3 contains 14 residues. The V segment lost 7 bases and the J segment 4 bases; nucleotides outside the gene matches: 9. Germline CDR1 SQVTM, CDR2 ANQGSEA. In DNA, the CDR3 is TGCAGCGCCCTCGACAGGGCGTTCACCGGGGAGCTGTTTTTT. Its translation: CSALDRAFTGELFF.

The chain combines TRBV5-1 with TRBJ2-2; D might be TRBD2 (5 bases). The CDR3 runs to 15 residues. From germline, CDR1 is SGHRS and CDR2 YFSETQ. V lost 0 bases, J lost 6 bases, and 12 bases lay in between. In DNA, the CDR3 is TGCGCCAGCAGCTTGGTGGGAGTCCTCTCCGGGGAGCTGTTTTTT. Protein product: CASSLVGVLSGELFF.

This chain connects TRBV5-1 to TRBJ2-7; possibly TRBD1 for D (7 bases). Germline V gene data show CDR1 as SGHRS and CDR2 as YFSETQ. The V end was cut by 0 bases, the J end by 2 bases, with 12 bases between. The CDR3 runs to 15 residues. CDR3 in amino acids: CASSLAQGGTYEQYF. The CDR3 nucleotides are TGCGCCAGCAGCTTGGCCCAGGGGGGAACCTACGAGCAGTACTTC.

This clone was recorded a few times. The J gene is TRBJ2-7, the V gene TRBV6-2 or TRBV6-3; tentative D call: TRBD1 (5 bases). The CDR3 has 13 residues. The V and J ends lost 0 bases and 2 bases respectively, with 5 bases between them. Looked up from germline, CDR1 is MNHEY and CDR2 is SVGEGT. CDR3 sequence reads: CASSYSDTYEQYF. The CDR3 DNA reads as TGTGCCAGCAGTTACTCGGACACCTACGAGCAGTACTTC.

This chain connects TRBV9 to TRBJ1-2, with TRBD1 as a possible D gene (5 bases). This CDR3 contains 16 residues. Germline CDR1 SGDLS, CDR2 YYNGEE. The germline V and J ends were trimmed by 8 bases and 2 bases, with 22 bases remaining between them. The CDR3 bases are TGTGCCAGTGGAAACGTCTTGGGGGGGTTAAACTATGGCTACACCTTC. The encoded protein is CASGNVLGGLNYGYTF.

This chain connects TRBV10-3 to TRBJ2-7; D may be TRBD1 (6 bases). This CDR3 is 12 amino acids long. Germline CDR1 reads ENHRY; CDR2 reads SYGVKD. The ends were cut back, 4 bases at V and 5 bases at J, with 9 bases in the middle. The chain's CDR3 is CAISGQVNEQYF. The CDR3 DNA is TGTGCCATCAGTGGACAGGTAAACGAGCAGTACTTC.

This clone was found many times. The chain employs TRBV21-1 and TRBJ2-7; TRBD1 reflects the table's D call only, with no check against the DNA. TRBV21-1 counts as a pseudogene. This CDR3 is 16 amino acids long. CDR3 sequence reads: CASTKGGTDSSYEQYF. The CDR3 nucleotides are TGTGCCAGCACCAAAGGAGGAACTGACAGCTCCTACGAGCAGTACTTC.

The chain has TRBV6-5 and TRBJ1-3, with a possible D match to TRBD1 (6 bases). CDR1 is MNHEY and CDR2 is SVGAGI in the germline V gene. The CDR3 spans 13 residues. Deletions cut 7 bases from V and 2 bases from J, with 9 bases between. The DNA for the CDR3 is TGTGCCAGCAATCCAGGGGCTGGAAACACCATATATTTT. This encodes CASNPGAGNTIYF.

This rearrangement joins TRBV7-9 to TRBJ1-5; tentatively, D is TRBD1 (5 bases). Germline CDR1 reads SEHNR; CDR2 reads FQNEAQ (reference sequence). Trimming left V 1 base short and J 6 bases short, with 10 bases between. This CDR3 contains 14 residues. The CDR3 here is CASSLGQGGQPQHF. The DNA of the CDR3 is TGTGCCAGCAGCTTAGGGCAGGGCGGTCAGCCCCAGCATTTT.

This clone was observed a handful of times. The V gene is TRBV3-1 (or the pseudogene TRBV3-2), the J gene TRBJ1-6; D is perhaps TRBD1 (6 bases). Trimming took 0 bases from V and 7 from J, leaving 13 bases between them. Germline V gene sequence: CDR1 LGHDT, CDR2 YNNKEL (reference sequence). CDR3 size: 16 residues. CDR3 residues: CASSQDNGGPNSPLHF. The CDR3 nucleotides read TGTGCCAGCAGCCAAGACAACGGGGGGCCAAATTCACCCCTCCACTTT.

The rearrangement links TRBV11-3 to TRBJ2-2, with a possible D match to TRBD2 (5 bases). The CDR3 length is 15 residues. The V gene lost 5 bases and the J gene lost 8 bases, with 18 bases spanning the gap. Germline V gene sequence: CDR1 SGHNT, CDR2 YENEEA. The CDR3 loop is CASSTSLAGSGELFF. The CDR3 region has the DNA TGTGCCAGCAGCACCTCCCTAGCCGGGTCAGGGGAGCTGTTTTTT. Looking up the rest from reference TRBV11-3 and TRBJ2-2 gives the full variable domain: EAGVVQSPRYKIIEKKQPVAFWCNPISGHNTLYWYLQNLGQGPELLIRYENEEAVDDSQLPKDRFSAERLKGVDSTLKIQPAELGDSAVYLCASSTSLAGSGELFFGEGSRLTVL.